This T cell receptor (beta chain) was identified in a study of OX40 agonist ivuxolimab in advanced cancers. Only in-frame clones appear in the TCRdb table, and some are missing; sequencing was by immunoSEQ multiplex PCR. In the table there are 35,000 to 55,000 clones, roughly 94% of which are singletons. Findings and limits, study-wide: Both CD4+ and CD8+ T cell populations in blood had undergone clonal expansion by week 6 at 0.1 to 3.0 mg/kg. Relatively little clonal expansion, among the lowest observed, appeared in partial responders at 0.1-3.0 mg/kg. Averaging showed that CD8+ T cells had more expanded clones than CD4+ did.

The length of the CDR3 is 16 residues. Germline V lookup: CDR1 SGDLS, CDR2 YYNGEE. V was shortened by 3 bases and J by 15 bases, with 25 bases between the two germline ends. A word on this clone: Its antigen remains unidentified.

People who had autoimmune disease history or systemic immunosuppression were excluded. The sequence was collected from an adult with an advanced solid tumor such as melanoma, head and neck, liver or kidney cancer. This chain links TRBV9 with TRBJ2-6, with D maybe TRBD2 (5 bases). The source was CD4+ or CD8+ T cells sorted from blood, collected in a trial of the OX40 agonist ivuxolimab. CDR3 residues: CASSARWRASVPDLTF. The CDR3 nucleotides are TGTGCCAGCAGCGCCCGCTGGCGGGCCTCGGTACCGGACCTGACTTTC.